These T cell receptor beta chains were read from a single sample in a study of T cell repertoires in cytomegalovirus infection. One entry per CDR3 protein, called by TCRdb with MiXCR from the reads. The profile shows some 590,000 distinct CDR3 sequences, around two fifths of them singletons. Their specific antigens are unknown. The sample in question was cultured PBMCs, obtained from culture after CMV antigen stimulation. The receptors were gathered from a human donor in good health (CMV status not recorded). Some clones in this sample may be carry-over from other donors' samples. Both conserved end residues are part of each CDR3. The D gene is left open where the match is weak. Expanded clones get a size class; other rows say once, few or many, or leave the size out.

J gene | V gene | CDR3 length | D gene | clone size | CDR3 DNA | CDR3 protein
TRBJ2-7 | TRBV7-2 | 13 | - | - | TGTGCCAGCAGCCGGGGGGCAGGCTACGAGCAGTACTTC | CASSRGAGYEQYF
TRBJ2-3 | TRBV30 | 15 | - | - | TGTGCCTGGAGATCCGGGAAAAGCGACACAGATACGCAGTATTTT | CAWRSGKSDTDTQYF
TRBJ1-1 | TRBV6-1 | 16 | - | - | TGTGCCAGCAGTTGGTTAGGACCAAGTCGCAACACTGAAGCTTTCTTT | CASSWLGPSRNTEAFF
TRBJ1-6 | TRBV5-4 | 14 | - | few | TGTGCCAGCAGCCCCCACAGGGTGGACTCACCCCTCCACTTT | CASSPHRVDSPLHF
TRBJ2-7 | TRBV6-5 | 15 | - | few | TGTGCCAGCAGTTACCGTGCCGGGAGAAGGCACGAGCAGTACTTC | CASSYRAGRRHEQYF
TRBJ2-1 | TRBV7-9 | 17 | - | few | TGTGCCAGCAGCCCCCGGGCCCTCTCCCCTATACGGAATGAGCAGTTCTTC | CASSPRALSPIRNEQFF
TRBJ1-4 | TRBV12-3/TRBV12-4 | 11 | - | many | TGTGCCAGCAGCTTTGGGGAAAAACTGTTTTTT | CASSFGEKLFF
TRBJ1-3 | TRBV7-8 | 16 | - | few | TGTGCCAGCAGCTTAGCGATTGCCCCCTCTGGAAACACCATATATTTT | CASSLAIAPSGNTIYF
TRBJ2-7 | TRBV7-8 | 15 | TRBD2 | - | TGTGCCAGCAGCCTTATGAGGCTAGCGGCCTACGAGCAGTACTTC | CASSLMRLAAYEQYF
TRBJ2-5 | TRBV6-1 | 14 | - | - | TGTGCCAGCAGTCGTACCTGGACAGAAGAGACCCAGTACTTC | CASSRTWTEETQYF
TRBJ2-1 | TRBV7-6 | 15 | TRBD2 | few | TGTGCCAGCAGCTTTCCACTAGCGGGAAGGTATGAGCAGTTCTTC | CASSFPLAGRYEQFF
TRBJ2-7 | TRBV18 | 16 | TRBD2 | - | TGTGCCAGCTCACCACCGGTAGCGGGGGGGCACTACGAGCAGTACTTC | CASSPPVAGGHYEQYF
TRBJ2-2 | TRBV24-1 | 16 | - | - | TGTGCCACCAGTGATTTGGGGGGCACAAACACCGGGGAGCTGTTTTTT | CATSDLGGTNTGELFF
TRBJ1-4 | TRBV5-1 | 15 | - | few | TGCGCCAGCAGCTCCTTCCCGGACGGTAATGAAAAACTGTTTTTT | CASSSFPDGNEKLFF
TRBJ2-2 | TRBV2 | 12 | - | - | TGTGCCAGCAGACGGGGGTCGCCGGAGCTGTTTTTT | CASRRGSPELFF
TRBJ1-2 | TRBV12-3/TRBV12-4 | 14 | - | - | TGTGCCAGCAGTCCGACAGGCCCTAACTATGGCTACACCTTC | CASSPTGPNYGYTF
TRBJ2-7 | TRBV28 | 17 | - | - | TGTGCCAGCAGTTTACCCATCGGAGGGGGCCTAATTTACGAGCAGTACTTC | CASSLPIGGGLIYEQYF
TRBJ1-5 | TRBV12-3/TRBV12-4 | 15 | - | few | TGTGCCAGCAGTACCTACAGGGTTAGCAATCAGCCCCAGCATTTT | CASSTYRVSNQPQHF
TRBJ1-4 | TRBV7-4 | 13 | TRBD1 | - | TGTGCCAGCAGCACAGGGACAGGGAAACCACTGTTTTTT | CASSTGTGKPLFF
TRBJ2-7 | TRBV2 | 12 | - | - | TGTGCCAGCGTGGGAGAAATCTACGAGCAGTACTTC | CASVGEIYEQYF
TRBJ2-3 | TRBV2 | 14 | - | once | TGTGCCGGCAGACTAGGGGCCCCCACAGATACGCAGTATTTT | CAGRLGAPTDTQYF
TRBJ2-3 | TRBV29-1 | 15 | TRBD2 | few | TGCAGCGTTGAGGTCGGGGGGGCGGGCACAGATACGCAGTATTTT | CSVEVGGAGTDTQYF
TRBJ1-4 | TRBV7-9 | 15 | - | - | TGTGCCAGCAGCTCAACGTACAAGCGGAGTGAAAAACTGTTTTTT | CASSSTYKRSEKLFF
TRBJ2-7 | TRBV7-2 | 14 | - | many | TGTGCCAGCAGCTTAGCGGGGGGCCACTACGAGCAGTACTTC | CASSLAGGHYEQYF
TRBJ1-1 | TRBV5-1 | 13 | - | many | TGCGCCAGCAGCTTGGAGGTGAACACTGAAGCTTTCTTT | CASSLEVNTEAFF
TRBJ1-1 | TRBV7-4 | 15 | - | - | TGTGCCAGCAGCTTAGGTTCCCTACAGAACACTGAAGCTTTCTTT | CASSLGSLQNTEAFF
TRBJ2-3 | TRBV7-4 | 16 | - | - | TGTGCCAGCAGCTCCCAGGCTGGGGGGTCCACGGATACGCAGTATTTT | CASSSQAGGSTDTQYF
TRBJ2-1 | TRBV19 | 16 | TRBD2 | - | TGTGCCAGTAGTCCCGAGGGACTAGCGGGATACAATGAGCAGTTCTTC | CASSPEGLAGYNEQFF
TRBJ1-2 | TRBV6-8 | 14 | - | few | TGTGCCAGCAGGGTGGGGGAGTGGGGCTATGGCTACACCTTC | CASRVGEWGYGYTF
TRBJ2-3 | TRBV10-3 | 12 | - | - | TGTGCCATCGGCAGGGGCACAGATACGCAGTATTTT | CAIGRGTDTQYF
TRBJ1-2 | TRBV2 | 17 | - | - | TGTGCCAGCAGTGAAGCCAGGAATGCCGGGGGATACTATGGCTACACCTTC | CASSEARNAGGYYGYTF
TRBJ2-7 | TRBV7-9 | 14 | TRBD1 | few | TGTGCCAGCAGCTTATCAGGGGGCATCGACGAGCAGTACTTC | CASSLSGGIDEQYF
TRBJ1-2 | TRBV29-1 | 13 | TRBD1 | - | TGCAGCGCCGGACAGGGTTTTTACTATGGCTACACCTTC | CSAGQGFYYGYTF
TRBJ2-7 | TRBV18 | 13 | - | - | TGTGCCAGCTCACCAGAAGTAGGGGCCGAGCAGTACTTC | CASSPEVGAEQYF
TRBJ2-7 | TRBV10-3 | 13 | TRBD2 | - | TGTGCCATCAGTGAACTAGCGGGAGACGAGCAGTACTTC | CAISELAGDEQYF
TRBJ1-6 | TRBV7-8 | 15 | TRBD1 | few | TGTGCCAGCAGCCCCAGCCGGACAGGGGTCTCACCCCTCCACTTT | CASSPSRTGVSPLHF
TRBJ2-5 | TRBV11-2 | 17 | TRBD2 | once | TGTGCCAGCAGCTTAGCTCGAGCGGGGGTCCCTCAAGAGACCCAGTACTTC | CASSLARAGVPQETQYF
TRBJ2-7 | TRBV6-1 | 16 | TRBD2 | few | TGTGCCAGCAGTTCACCAACGGGGGGTCCCTCCTACGAGCAGTACTTC | CASSSPTGGPSYEQYF
TRBJ1-2 | TRBV7-6 | 16 | TRBD1 | few | TGTGCCAGCAGCCCAGCGCCAGGGGGCACCAACTATGGCTACACCTTC | CASSPAPGGTNYGYTF
TRBJ2-7 | TRBV7-2 | 14 | TRBD2 | many | TGTGCCAGCAGCTTTACTAGCGGCTCCTACGAGCAGTACTTC | CASSFTSGSYEQYF
TRBJ2-5 | TRBV7-2 | 14 | - | many | TGTGCCAGCAGCTCGGGACTCGACCAAGAGACCCAGTACTTC | CASSSGLDQETQYF
TRBJ2-7 | TRBV4-1 | 18 | TRBD1 | few | TGCGCCAGCAGCCAAGGGGGGACAGGGGAGGTGGCTTCCTACGAGCAGTACTTC | CASSQGGTGEVASYEQYF
TRBJ2-5 | TRBV12-3/TRBV12-4 | 13 | - | once | TGTGCCAGCAGCCAGGGCAGAAAAGAGACCCAGTACTTC | CASSQGRKETQYF
TRBJ2-3 | TRBV25-1 | 14 | TRBD2 | - | TGTGCCAGCAGTGAATCCGGGGCGGGAGGTACGCAGTATTTT | CASSESGAGGTQYF
TRBJ2-2 | TRBV4-2 | 14 | TRBD2 | few | TGTGCCAGCAGCCCGGGGGGACGGGACGGGGAGCTGTTTTTT | CASSPGGRDGELFF
TRBJ2-3 | TRBV7-2 | 15 | - | - | TGTGCCAGCAGCTTCTTAGGTTTGGGCACAGATACGCAGTATTTT | CASSFLGLGTDTQYF
TRBJ2-7 | TRBV20-1 | 14 | - | - | TGCAGTGCTACCCTTTCTGGTACCTCCTACGAGCAGTACTTC | CSATLSGTSYEQYF
TRBJ2-1 | TRBV29-1 | 16 | TRBD2 | - | TGCAGCGTTGACGGGGCGGGAGGGCCCTCCTACAATGAGCAGTTCTTC | CSVDGAGGPSYNEQFF
TRBJ2-5 | TRBV4-1 | 14 | - | - | TGCGCCAGCAGCCCCTGGGGACGGGAAGAGACCCAGTACTTC | CASSPWGREETQYF
TRBJ2-7 | TRBV28 | 14 | TRBD2 | - | TGTGCCAGCGGAATACTAGCGGGGACCTACGAGCAGTACTTC | CASGILAGTYEQYF
TRBJ2-7 | TRBV28 | 15 | TRBD2 | - | TGTGCCAGCAGTCGCCGGGGAGCGGGAGCCTACGAGCAGTACTTC | CASSRRGAGAYEQYF
TRBJ1-3 | TRBV7-2 | 16 | - | many | TGTGCCAGCAGCTTTTTGGCAGCTCCCTCTGGAAACACCATATATTTT | CASSFLAAPSGNTIYF